The T cell receptor (beta chain) under discussion was sequenced for a study of T cell responses to AZD1222 COVID-19 vaccine. Regarding the study as a whole: Spike was spanned by vaccine-associated CD4 TCRs, which were dominant at 160-218 and 743-854. Females outnumbered males among donors, who were mostly white British; clonal diversity was possibly underestimated. Targeting of unmutated variant regions was reportedly seen in nearly half of spike-specific TCRs.

Concerning this clone: Its matching antigen is unknown.

Germline V gene data show CDR1 as SGHDT and CDR2 as YYEEEE. Trimming stripped 5 bases from V and 0 bases from J, with 18 bases between. CDR3 length: 17 residues. Repertoires were generated with immunoSEQ multiplex PCR, while TCRdb's copy carries only in-frame clones and drops some. The table has some 110,000 clones, roughly nine tenths seen once. The chain uses TRBV5-6 and TRBJ2-1; perhaps TRBD2 as D (5 bases). The sample here was peripheral blood, taken on day 0 of AZD1222 vaccination. The sequence was collected from an adult in good health. The CDR3 nucleotides read TGTGCCAGCAGTTCCTCTCAGCGGAAGGTCTCCTACAATGAGCAGTTCTTC. Encoded protein: CASSSSQRKVSYNEQFF.